A single sample gave rise to the 9 T cell receptor beta chains below, sequenced in a study of T cell responses to AZD1222 COVID-19 vaccine. The assay was immunoSEQ multiplex PCR, and TCRdb's table has in-frame clones only and misses some. The sample holds about 120,000 clones, 80% to 90% seen once. This specimen consisted of peripheral blood, obtained on day 0 of AZD1222 vaccination. These receptors were obtained from an adult in good health.

The rearrangement links TRBV5-6 to TRBJ2-3; 8 nucleotides line up with TRBD2. Germline CDR1 SGHDT, CDR2 YYEEEE. This CDR3 has 17 residues. Germline trimming cut 0 bases from V and 5 bases from J; bases unmatched to any gene: 11. Written as DNA, the CDR3 is TGTGCCAGCAGCTTGGTTCAGGGCGGGGGGATCAGAGATACGCAGTATTTT. It specifies CASSLVQGGGIRDTQYF.

This clone showed up just once. This chain connects TRBV11-2 to TRBJ2-7; 11 bases fit TRBD2. Germline CDR1 SGHAT, CDR2 FQNNGV. The CDR3 runs 15 residues. With 5 bases clipped from V and 0 bases from J, the junction kept 3 bases outside the gene matches. CDR3 nucleotides: TGTGCCAGCAGCCGGGGACTAGCGGCCTCCTACGAGCAGTACTTC. It is translated as CASSRGLAASYEQYF.

The chain links TRBV7-9 to TRBJ1-1; D unclear. This CDR3 is built from 13 residues. Per germline, CDR1 SEHNR and CDR2 FQNEAQ (reference sequence). The ends were cut back, 8 bases at V and 1 base at J, with 11 bases in the middle. DNA of the CDR3: TGTGCCAGCTTGTGGCAGCCGAACACTGAAGCTTTCTTT. This encodes CASLWQPNTEAFF.

The chain employs TRBV6-5 and TRBJ1-1; D is unclear. There are 13 residues in the CDR3. The V gene's germline CDR1 is MNHEY and CDR2 SVGAGI. Trimming pared 6 bases from V and 3 bases from J, leaving 11 bases between. This chain's CDR3 is CASRLLADTEAFF. CDR3 DNA: TGTGCCAGCAGGCTACTGGCGGACACTGAAGCTTTCTTT.

The J gene is TRBJ1-2, the V gene TRBV5-1; the match to TRBD1 covers 7 bases. This CDR3 is built from 15 residues. Germline-derived CDR1 and CDR2 are SGHRS and YFSETQ. V gave up 3 bases and J gave up 8 bases; unmatched junction bases: 13. This CDR3 is CASSSGPTGVRGYTF. CDR3 nucleotide sequence: TGCGCCAGCAGCTCGGGTCCTACAGGGGTGAGAGGCTACACCTTC.

V is TRBV18 and J is TRBJ1-2, with D possibly being TRBD1 (5 bases). V was shortened by 3 bases and J by 4 bases, with 6 bases between the two germline ends. This CDR3 is built from 12 residues. Germline assignment: CDR1 KGHSH and CDR2 LQKENI. In DNA form, the CDR3 reads TGTGCCAGCTCACCTGACAGCTATGGCTACACCTTC. This translates into CASSPDSYGYTF.

The V gene is TRBV4-3, the J gene TRBJ1-1; D might be TRBD1 (5 bases). Trimming left V 4 bases short and J 4 bases short, with 19 bases between. The CDR3 length is 16 residues. Germline V gene sequence: CDR1 LGHNA, CDR2 YSLEER. The DNA for the CDR3 is TGCGCCAGCAGCCGAATCACCGGGGGGTCTAGCACTGAAGCTTTCTTT. Amino acids: CASSRITGGSSTEAFF.

This chain joins TRBV30 and TRBJ1-6, with D unresolved. This CDR3 comprises 14 residues. Germline-derived CDR1 and CDR2 are GTSNPN and SVGIG (reference sequence). Trimming stripped 4 bases from V and 0 bases from J, with 7 bases between. As DNA, the CDR3 is TGTGCCTGGAAGTGGAACTCCTATAATTCACCCCTCCACTTT. This gives the protein CAWKWNSYNSPLHF.

The rearrangement links TRBV27 to TRBJ1-1; D remains ambiguous. Trimming cost V 2 bases and J 5 bases, with 9 bases left between them. Germline V gene sequence: CDR1 MNHEY, CDR2 SMNVEV (reference sequence). The CDR3 sequence is 13 residues long. The CDR3 loop is CASSLGFQTEAFF. The CDR3 DNA sequence: TGTGCCAGCAGTTTAGGTTTCCAGACTGAAGCTTTCTTT.